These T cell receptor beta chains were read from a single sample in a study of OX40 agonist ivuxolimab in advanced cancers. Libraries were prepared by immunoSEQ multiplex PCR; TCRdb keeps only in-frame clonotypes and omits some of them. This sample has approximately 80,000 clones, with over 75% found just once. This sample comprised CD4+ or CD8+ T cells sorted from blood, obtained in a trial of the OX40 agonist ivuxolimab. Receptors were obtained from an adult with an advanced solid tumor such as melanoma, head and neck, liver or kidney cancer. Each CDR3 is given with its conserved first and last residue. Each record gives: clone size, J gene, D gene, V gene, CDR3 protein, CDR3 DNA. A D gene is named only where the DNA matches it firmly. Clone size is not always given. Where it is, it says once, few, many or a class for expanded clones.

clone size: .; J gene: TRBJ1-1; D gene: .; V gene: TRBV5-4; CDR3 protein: CASSLVGYNTEAFF; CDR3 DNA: TGTGCCAGCAGCTTGGTTGGGTATAACACTGAAGCTTTCTTT
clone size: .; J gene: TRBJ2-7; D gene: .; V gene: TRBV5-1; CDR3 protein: CASSLIGANYEQYF; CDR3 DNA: TGCGCCAGCAGCTTGATCGGGGCGAACTACGAGCAGTACTTC
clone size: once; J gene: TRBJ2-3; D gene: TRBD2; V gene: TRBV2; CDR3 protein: CASNSGGLADTQYF; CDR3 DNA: TGTGCCAGCAATAGCGGGGGGCTGGCAGATACGCAGTATTTT
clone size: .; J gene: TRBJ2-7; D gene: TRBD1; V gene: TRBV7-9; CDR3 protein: CAIATGGYEQYF; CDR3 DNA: TGTGCCATCGCGACAGGGGGGTACGAGCAGTACTTC
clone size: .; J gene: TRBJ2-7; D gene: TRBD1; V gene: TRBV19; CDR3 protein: CASTPTGGSSYEQYF; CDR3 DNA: TGTGCCAGTACCCCAACAGGGGGATCGTCCTACGAGCAGTACTTC
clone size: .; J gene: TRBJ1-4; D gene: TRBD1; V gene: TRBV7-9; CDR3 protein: CASSQQGSEKLFF; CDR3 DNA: TGTGCCAGCAGTCAACAGGGGAGTGAAAAACTGTTTTTT
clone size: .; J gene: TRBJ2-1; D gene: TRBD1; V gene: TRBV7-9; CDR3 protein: CASSRGTDNEQFF; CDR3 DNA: TGTGCCAGCAGCCGAGGGACAGACAATGAGCAGTTCTTC
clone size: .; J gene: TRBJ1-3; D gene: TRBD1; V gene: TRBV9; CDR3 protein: CASRAGQGYGNTIYF; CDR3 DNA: TGTGCCAGCAGGGCGGGACAGGGTTATGGAAACACCATATATTTT
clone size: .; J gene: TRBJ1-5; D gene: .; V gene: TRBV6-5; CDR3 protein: CASSYGGGSNQPQHF; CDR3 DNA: TGTGCCAGCAGTTACGGGGGAGGCAGCAATCAGCCCCAGCATTTT
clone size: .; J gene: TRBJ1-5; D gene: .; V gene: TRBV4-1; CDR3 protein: CASSQDHGGFQPQHF; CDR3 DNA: TGCGCCAGCAGCCAAGATCACGGGGGGTTTCAGCCCCAGCATTTT
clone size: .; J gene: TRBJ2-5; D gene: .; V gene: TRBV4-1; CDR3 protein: CASSQDRGWETQYF; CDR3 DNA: TGCGCCAGCAGCCAAGACAGGGGTTGGGAGACCCAGTACTTC
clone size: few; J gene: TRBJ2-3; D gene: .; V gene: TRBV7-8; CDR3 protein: CASSPGGYTQYF; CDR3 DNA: TGTGCCAGCAGCCCTGGCGGGTATACGCAGTATTTT
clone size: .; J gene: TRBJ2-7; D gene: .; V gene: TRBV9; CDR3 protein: CASSGGPQGTSYEQYF; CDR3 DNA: TGTGCCAGTTCAGGCGGGCCACAGGGAACCTCCTACGAGCAGTACTTC
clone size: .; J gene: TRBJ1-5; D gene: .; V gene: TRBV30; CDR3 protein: CASSDRSNQPQHF; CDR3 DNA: TGTGCTTCTTCTGACAGGAGCAATCAGCCCCAGCATTTT
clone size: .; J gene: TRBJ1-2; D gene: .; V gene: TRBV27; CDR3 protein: CASSGGNKYGYTF; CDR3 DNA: TGTGCCAGCAGCGGGGGGAACAAGTATGGCTACACCTTC
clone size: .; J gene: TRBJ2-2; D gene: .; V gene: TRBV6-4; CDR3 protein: CASSENTGELFF; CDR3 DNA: TGTGCCAGCAGTGAGAACACCGGGGAGCTGTTTTTT
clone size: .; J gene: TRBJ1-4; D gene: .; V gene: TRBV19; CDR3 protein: CASRTSPRSNEKLFF; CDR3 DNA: TGTGCCAGTAGAACCTCCCCCAGATCTAATGAAAAACTGTTTTTT
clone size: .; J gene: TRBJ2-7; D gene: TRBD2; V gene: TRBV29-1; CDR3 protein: CSVVAGDYAVGEQYF; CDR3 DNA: TGCAGCGTTGTTGCGGGGGACTACGCGGTGGGGGAGCAGTACTTC
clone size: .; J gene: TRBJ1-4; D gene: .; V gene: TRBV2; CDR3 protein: CASLDRTNEKLFF; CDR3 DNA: TGTGCCAGCTTGGACAGAACTAATGAAAAACTGTTTTTT
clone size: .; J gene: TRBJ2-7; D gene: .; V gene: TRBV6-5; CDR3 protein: CASSLLTITAYEQYF; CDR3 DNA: TGTGCCAGCAGCCTCCTCACGATAACGGCGTACGAGCAGTACTTC
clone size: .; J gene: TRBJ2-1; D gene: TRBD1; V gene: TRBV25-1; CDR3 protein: CASSEWGTAYNEQFF; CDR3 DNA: TGTGCCAGCAGTGAATGGGGGACAGCCTACAATGAGCAGTTCTTC
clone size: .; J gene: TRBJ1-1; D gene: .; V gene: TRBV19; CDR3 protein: CASSIGSRGTEAFF; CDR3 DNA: TGTGCCAGTAGTATAGGGTCGAGGGGCACTGAAGCTTTCTTT